Presented here are 6 T cell receptor beta chains from one specimen sequenced in a study of blood T cell repertoires in COVID-19. The table came from immunoSEQ multiplex PCR; TCRdb's copy has only in-frame clones and leaves some out. The table includes roughly 300,000 clones, about 92% detected once. Sequences were obtained from PBMCs or T cells enriched from blood (not recorded which). The receptor set was obtained from a woman in her 30s who had recovered from COVID-19.

This clone was recorded only once. The chain employs TRBV7-2 and TRBJ1-2, with TRBD1 matching over 11 bases. CDR1 is SGHTA and CDR2 is FQGNSA in the germline V gene. The CDR3 is 16 amino acids. Trimming at V came to 4 bases and at J to 1 base, leaving 5 bases not matched to a gene. CDR3 coding DNA: TGTGCCAGCAGCTCCGGACAGGGGGCGCGTAACTATGGCTACACCTTC. Translating gives CASSSGQGARNYGYTF.

The table lists this clone with a count of one. V and J are TRBV18 and TRBJ2-7, with 11 bases lining up with TRBD1. There are 16 residues in the CDR3. Germline-derived CDR1 and CDR2 are KGHSH and LQKENI. V gave up 0 bases and J gave up 3 bases; unmatched junction bases: 4. CDR3 protein: CASSPPTGQGDYEQYF. In DNA form, the CDR3 reads TGTGCCAGCTCACCACCTACGGGACAGGGGGACTACGAGCAGTACTTC. The whole variable domain, filled in from reference TRBV18 and TRBJ2-7, reads NAGVMQNPRHLVRRRGQEARLRCSPMKGHSHVYWYRQLPEEGLKFMVYLQKENIIDESGMPKERFSAEFPKEGPSILRIQQVVRGDSAAYFCASSPPTGQGDYEQYFGPGTRLTVT.

The chain joins TRBV7-2 to TRBJ2-5, with a tentative D call TRBD1 (5 bases). Trimming stripped 5 bases from V and 5 bases from J, with 24 bases between. This CDR3 contains 17 residues. CDR1 and CDR2 from the germline V gene are SGHTA and FQGNSA. DNA of the CDR3: TGTGCCAGCAGCAGCCTATATTTTGTCCAGGGCCAGGAGACCCAGTACTTC. Translated, it gives CASSSLYFVQGQETQYF.

This chain connects TRBV5-5 to TRBJ2-7; a possible D gene is TRBD2 (5 bases). From germline, CDR1 is SGHKS and CDR2 YYEKEE (reference sequence). CDR3 length: 16 residues. Deletions cut 4 bases from V and 5 bases from J, with 22 bases between. CDR3 in DNA: TGTGCCAGCAGCGGACTCCCAATACCTCCCTACGACGAGCAGTACTTC. This codes for CASSGLPIPPYDEQYF.

The J gene is TRBJ2-5, the V gene TRBV9; 9 nucleotides line up with TRBD1. Germline V gene data show CDR1 as SGDLS and CDR2 as YYNGEE. The CDR3 consists of 14 residues. The V segment lost 0 bases and the J segment 7 bases; nucleotides outside the gene matches: 4. The CDR3 region is CASSVGTGAWTQYF. The CDR3 DNA sequence: TGTGCCAGCAGCGTAGGGACAGGGGCCTGGACCCAGTACTTC.

The chain joins TRBV6-5 to TRBJ2-7; D may be TRBD2 (6 bases). Trimming took off 2 bases at V and 2 bases at J, with 10 bases between the two ends. The CDR3 has 14 amino acids. Germline loops: CDR1 MNHEY, CDR2 SVGAGI. CDR3 sequence reads: CASSYAGGPYEQYF. In nucleotides, the CDR3 is TGTGCCAGCAGTTACGCCGGAGGGCCCTACGAGCAGTACTTC.